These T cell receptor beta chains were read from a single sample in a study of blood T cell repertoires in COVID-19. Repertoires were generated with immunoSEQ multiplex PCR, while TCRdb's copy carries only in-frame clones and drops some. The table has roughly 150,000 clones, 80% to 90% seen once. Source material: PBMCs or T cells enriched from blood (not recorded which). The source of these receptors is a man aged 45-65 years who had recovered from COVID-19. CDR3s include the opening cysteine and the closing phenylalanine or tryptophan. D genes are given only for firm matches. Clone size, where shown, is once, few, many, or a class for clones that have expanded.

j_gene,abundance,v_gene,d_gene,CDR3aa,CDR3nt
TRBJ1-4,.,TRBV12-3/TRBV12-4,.,CASSPQGGEKLFF,TGTGCCAGCTCGCCCCAAGGCGGGGAAAAACTGTTTTTT
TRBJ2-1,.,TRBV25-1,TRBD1,CASSEYHGTGSNEQFF,TGTGCCAGCAGTGAATATCACGGGACAGGTAGCAATGAGCAGTTCTTC
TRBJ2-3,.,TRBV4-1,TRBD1,CASSLSDRVNTDTQYF,TGCGCCAGCAGCCTCAGTGACAGGGTTAACACAGATACGCAGTATTTT
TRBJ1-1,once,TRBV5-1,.,CASTRTPGYGTEAFF,TGCGCCAGTACCCGGACACCTGGTTATGGCACTGAAGCTTTCTTT
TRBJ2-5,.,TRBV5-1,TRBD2,CASSLTSGGVQETQYF,TGCGCCAGCAGCTTAACTAGCGGGGGGGTCCAAGAGACCCAGTACTTC
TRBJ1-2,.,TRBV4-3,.,CASSPRDGLYGYTF,TGCGCCAGCAGCCCAAGGGACGGACTATATGGCTACACCTTC
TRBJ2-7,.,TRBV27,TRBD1,CASSLSSQTGGEQYF,TGTGCCAGCAGTTTATCCTCCCAAACAGGGGGCGAGCAGTACTTC
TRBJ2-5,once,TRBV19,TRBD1,CASSMGDRGRTQYF,TGTGCCAGTAGTATGGGGGACAGGGGAAGGACCCAGTACTTC
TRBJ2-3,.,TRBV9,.,CASSVAGTFKSTDTQYF,TGTGCCAGCAGCGTAGCTGGGACTTTTAAAAGCACAGATACGCAGTATTTT
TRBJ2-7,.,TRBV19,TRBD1,CASSIGTGKTYEQYF,TGTGCCAGTAGTATCGGGACAGGGAAGACCTACGAGCAGTACTTC
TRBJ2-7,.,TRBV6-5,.,CASTKPGVDEQYF,TGTGCCAGCACAAAACCGGGGGTAGACGAGCAGTACTTC
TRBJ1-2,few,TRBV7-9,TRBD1,CASSLTGDRQNYGYTF,TGTGCCAGCAGCTTAACTGGGGACAGGCAGAACTATGGCTACACCTTC
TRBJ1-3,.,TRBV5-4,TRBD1,CASSRRGTVLSGNTIYF,TGTGCCAGCAGCCGGAGGGGGACAGTCCTCTCTGGAAACACCATATATTTT
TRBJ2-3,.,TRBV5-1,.,CASSSLPGSSDTQYF,TGCGCCAGCAGCTCCCTTCCGGGATCTTCAGATACGCAGTATTTT
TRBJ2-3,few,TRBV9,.,CASSPRYRADTQYF,TGTGCCAGCAGCCCCCGTTACAGAGCAGATACGCAGTATTTT
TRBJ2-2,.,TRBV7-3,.,CASSLQGPNTGELFF,TGTGCCAGCAGCCTCCAGGGCCCGAACACCGGGGAGCTGTTTTTT
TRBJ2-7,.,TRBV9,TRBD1,CASSVEAGTGRYEQYF,TGTGCCAGCAGCGTAGAAGCTGGGACAGGGCGCTACGAGCAGTACTTC
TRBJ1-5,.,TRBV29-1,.,CSAQAGLNQPQHF,TGCAGCGCCCAGGCGGGGCTTAATCAGCCCCAGCATTTT
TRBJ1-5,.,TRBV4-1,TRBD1,CASSQDEAGTGGLQPQHF,TGCGCCAGCAGCCAAGATGAGGCGGGGACAGGGGGCCTTCAGCCCCAGCATTTT
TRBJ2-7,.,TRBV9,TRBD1,CASSPWGQGRDEQYF,TGTGCCAGCAGCCCTTGGGGACAGGGTCGGGACGAGCAGTACTTC
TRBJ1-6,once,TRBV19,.,CASSIPLATLHF,TGTGCCAGTAGTATACCACTTGCTACCCTCCACTTT
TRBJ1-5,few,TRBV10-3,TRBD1,CAPNRRDRRNSNQPQHF,TGTGCCCCCAATCGCCGGGACAGGAGGAATAGCAATCAGCCCCAGCATTTT
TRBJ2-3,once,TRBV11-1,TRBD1,CASSLALDRGRSDTQYF,TGTGCCAGCAGCTTAGCCCTCGACAGGGGTCGGTCAGATACGCAGTATTTT
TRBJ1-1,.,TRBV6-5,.,CASIQVRDTEAFF,TGTGCCAGCATCCAGGTGCGGGACACTGAAGCTTTCTTT
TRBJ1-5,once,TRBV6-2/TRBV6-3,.,CASSSPRGSSNNQPQHF,TGTGCCAGCAGTTCTCCCCGCGGGTCCAGCAACAATCAGCCCCAGCATTTT
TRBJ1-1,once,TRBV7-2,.,CASSQLGGGVTEAFF,TGTGCCAGCAGTCAACTAGGGGGAGGGGTCACTGAAGCTTTCTTT
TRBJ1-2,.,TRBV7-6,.,CASSLAGYGYTF,TGTGCCAGCAGCTTAGCCGGTTATGGCTACACCTTC
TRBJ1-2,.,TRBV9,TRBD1,CASSLGQENYGYTF,TGTGCCAGCAGCCTGGGACAGGAGAACTATGGCTACACCTTC
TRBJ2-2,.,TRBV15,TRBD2,CATSRGGSGRGNTGELFF,TGTGCCACCAGCAGGGGGGGGTCAGGGAGAGGGAACACCGGGGAGCTGTTTTTT
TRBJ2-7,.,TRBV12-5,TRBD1,CASGAGTGGYYEQYF,TGTGCTAGTGGCGCCGGGACAGGGGGCTACTACGAGCAGTACTTC
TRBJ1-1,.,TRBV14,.,CASSLYRGNTEAFF,TGTGCCAGCAGCCTATATAGAGGGAACACTGAAGCTTTCTTT
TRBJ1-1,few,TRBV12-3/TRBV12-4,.,CASSLTGTTEAFF,TGTGCCAGCAGTTTAACCGGGACAACTGAAGCTTTCTTT
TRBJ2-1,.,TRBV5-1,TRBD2,CASSLGGGDYNEQFF,TGCGCCAGCAGCTTGGGCGGGGGGGATTACAATGAGCAGTTCTTC
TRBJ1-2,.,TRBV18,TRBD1,CASSPDRGYGYTF,TGTGCCAGCTCACCTGACAGGGGATATGGCTACACCTTC
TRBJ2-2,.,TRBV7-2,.,CASSWAGLNTGELFF,TGTGCCAGCAGCTGGGCTGGGCTGAACACCGGGGAGCTGTTTTTT
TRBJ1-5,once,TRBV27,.,CASKVGRGNQPQHF,TGTGCCAGTAAGGTGGGGAGGGGCAATCAGCCCCAGCATTTT
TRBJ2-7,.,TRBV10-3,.,CAISDPTDSSYEQYF,TGTGCCATCAGTGACCCAACGGACAGTTCCTACGAGCAGTACTTC
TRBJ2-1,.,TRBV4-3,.,CASSQDGGNSYNEQFF,TGCGCCAGCAGCCAAGATGGTGGCAACTCCTACAATGAGCAGTTCTTC
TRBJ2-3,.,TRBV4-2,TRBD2,CASSRGTSGGVSTDTQYF,TGTGCCAGCAGCCGCGGGACTAGCGGGGGGGTAAGCACAGATACGCAGTATTTT
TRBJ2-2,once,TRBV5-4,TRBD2,CASSLASGGTGELFF,TGTGCCAGCAGCTTGGCCAGCGGGGGAACCGGGGAGCTGTTTTTT
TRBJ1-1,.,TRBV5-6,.,CASSGSNTEAFF,TGTGCCAGTAGTGGTTCGAACACTGAAGCTTTCTTT
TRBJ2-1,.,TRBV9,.,CASSSRSSGGQFF,TGTGCCAGCAGCTCCAGGTCGTCCGGGGGGCAGTTCTTC